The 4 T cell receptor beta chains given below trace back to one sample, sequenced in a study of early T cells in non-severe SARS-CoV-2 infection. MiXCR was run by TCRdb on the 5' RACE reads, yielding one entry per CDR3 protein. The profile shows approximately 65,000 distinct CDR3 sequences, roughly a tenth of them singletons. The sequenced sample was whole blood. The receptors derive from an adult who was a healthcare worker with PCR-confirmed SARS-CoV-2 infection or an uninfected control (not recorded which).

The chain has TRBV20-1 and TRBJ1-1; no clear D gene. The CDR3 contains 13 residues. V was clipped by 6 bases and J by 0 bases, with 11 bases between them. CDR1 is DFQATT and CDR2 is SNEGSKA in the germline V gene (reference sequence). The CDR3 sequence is CSAHPPMNTEAFF. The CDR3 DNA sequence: TGCAGTGCCCACCCGCCAATGAACACTGAAGCTTTCTTT.

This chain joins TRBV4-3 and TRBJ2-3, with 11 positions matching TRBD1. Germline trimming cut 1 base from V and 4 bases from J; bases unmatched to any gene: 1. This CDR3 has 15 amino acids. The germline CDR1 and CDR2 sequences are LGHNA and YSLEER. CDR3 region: CASSQGTGGPDTQYF. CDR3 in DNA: TGCGCCAGCAGCCAAGGGACAGGGGGCCCAGATACGCAGTATTTT.

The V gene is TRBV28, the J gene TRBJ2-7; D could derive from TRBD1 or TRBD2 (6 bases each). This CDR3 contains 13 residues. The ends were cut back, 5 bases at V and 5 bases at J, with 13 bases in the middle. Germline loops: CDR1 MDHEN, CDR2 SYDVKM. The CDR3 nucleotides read TGTGCCAGCAGTCTCAACAGGGAGGACGAGCAGTACTTC. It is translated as CASSLNREDEQYF.

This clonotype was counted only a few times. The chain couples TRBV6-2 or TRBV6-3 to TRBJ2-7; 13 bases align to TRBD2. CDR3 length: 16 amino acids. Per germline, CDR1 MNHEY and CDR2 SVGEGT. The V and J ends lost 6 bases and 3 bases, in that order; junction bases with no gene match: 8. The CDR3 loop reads CASRLAGGPGIYEQYF. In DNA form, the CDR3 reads TGTGCCAGCAGACTAGCGGGAGGGCCAGGAATCTACGAGCAGTACTTC.